This T cell receptor beta chain was captured by sequencing in a study of blood T cell repertoires in COVID-19. The CDR3 totals 17 residues. The germline gives CDR1 LGHDT, CDR2 YNNKEL (reference sequence). Trimming took 1 base from V and 1 from J; bases not matched to a gene: 3. TCRdb's copy holds only in-frame clones and misses some; the assay was immunoSEQ multiplex PCR. The sample consists of around 300,000 clones, 70% to 90% of them appearing once. This clone was seen a single time. The chain is built from TRBV3-1 (or the pseudogene TRBV3-2) and TRBJ2-4; 11 nucleotides align to TRBD1. The material sequenced was peripheral blood. The sequence was obtained from an older woman with acute or convalescent COVID-19. In DNA, the CDR3 is TGTGCCAGCAGCCAAGTCGGGACAGGGGGTGCCAAAAACATTCAGTACTTC. Its protein is CASSQVGTGGAKNIQYF.